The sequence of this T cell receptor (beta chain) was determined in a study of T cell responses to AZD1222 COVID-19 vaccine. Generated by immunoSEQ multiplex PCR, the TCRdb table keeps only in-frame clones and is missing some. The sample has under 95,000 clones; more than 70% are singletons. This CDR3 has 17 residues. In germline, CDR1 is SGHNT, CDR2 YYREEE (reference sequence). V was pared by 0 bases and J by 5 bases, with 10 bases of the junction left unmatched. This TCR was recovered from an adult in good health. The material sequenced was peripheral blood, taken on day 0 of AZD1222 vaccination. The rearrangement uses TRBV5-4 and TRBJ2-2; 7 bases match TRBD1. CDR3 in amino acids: CASSLGGTERLTGELFF. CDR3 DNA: TGTGCCAGCAGCTTGGGGGGGACAGAGAGGCTTACCGGGGAGCTGTTTTTT.